The TCR beta chain described here comes from a study of T cell responses to AZD1222 COVID-19 vaccine. Study results and limitations: When two AZD1222 doses had been given, Spike-specific TCR breadth and depth rose.

Method: immunoSEQ multiplex PCR; TCRdb's copy keeps in-frame clones and lacks some. This table holds about 120,000 clones, 85% to 95% found once. Concerning this clone: Its antigen is currently unknown.

Germline-derived CDR1 and CDR2 are KGHSH and LQKENI. CDR3 length: 13 amino acids. V gave up 8 bases and J gave up 1 base, with 9 bases separating them. This receptor was identified in an adult in good health. The material was peripheral blood, obtained on day 0 of AZD1222 vaccination. The J gene is TRBJ2-1, the V gene TRBV18, with D possibly being TRBD2 (6 bases). The CDR3 region is CASLRGSYNEQFF. In DNA, the CDR3 is TGTGCCAGCCTACGGGGGTCCTACAATGAGCAGTTCTTC.